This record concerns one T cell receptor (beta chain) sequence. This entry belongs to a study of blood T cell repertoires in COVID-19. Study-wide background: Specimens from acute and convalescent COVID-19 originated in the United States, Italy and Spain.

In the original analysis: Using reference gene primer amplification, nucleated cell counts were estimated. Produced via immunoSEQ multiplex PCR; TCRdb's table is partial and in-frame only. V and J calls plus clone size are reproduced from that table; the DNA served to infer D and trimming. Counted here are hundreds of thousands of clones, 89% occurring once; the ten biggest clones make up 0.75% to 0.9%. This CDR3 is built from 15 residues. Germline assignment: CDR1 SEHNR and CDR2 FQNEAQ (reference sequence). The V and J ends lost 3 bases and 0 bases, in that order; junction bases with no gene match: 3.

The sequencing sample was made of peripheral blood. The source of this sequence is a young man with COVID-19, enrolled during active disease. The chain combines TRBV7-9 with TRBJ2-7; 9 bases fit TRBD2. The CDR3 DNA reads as TGTGCCAGCAGCTTTTTAGCGGGAGACTCCTACGAGCAGTACTTC. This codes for CASSFLAGDSYEQYF.